This record covers a single T cell receptor beta chain. Its antigen remains undetermined. There are no base qualities to consult, and no much larger clone falls within one base. Inclusive of the bounding cysteine and phenylalanine, the CDR3 is 16 residues long. CDR3 DNA is the only sequence kept; it has 48 bases, read in frame from the first base. From a lookup of the germline V gene (reference sequence), CDR1 and CDR2 are LGHDT and YNNKEL. V lost 5 bases and J lost 0 bases; the stretch between them is 13 bases long. One collaborating source in Seattle enrolled patients while the patients were actively infected and followed the patients over time throughout the course of disease. The collaborating institutions used their own protocols to collect whole blood in K2EDTA tubes. For TCRbeta analysis, collaborators shipped samples as frozen whole blood, isolated PBMCs, or DNA extracted from either of those sample types.

This specimen belongs to a study of blood T cell repertoires in COVID-19 (dated by TCRdb to about 2020). Some background on the complete study: Samples covering the acute and convalescent phases of COVID-19 were provided by collaborators in the United States, Italy and Spain. The dataset comprised deeply sampled blood TCRbeta repertoires from subjects exposed to, actively infected with, or recovered from COVID-19. The prospective study material was composed of cDNA or gDNA derived from T cells, B-cell-depleted T cells, or PBMCs. A freely available public database, intended as a resource for researchers studying the immune response to SARS-CoV-2, is where the repertoires were released. Where available, HLA class I and class II types were taken from metadata supplied by the sample provider and were not determined by assay-based typing. Nearly every sample came with metadata listing a de-identified subject ID, COVID-19 status, age in years and sex. Samples were obtained from the ongoing ImmuneRACE study (first 160 participants) and from 1,254 subjects provided by 6 global collaborators.

Points the paper makes about the study in general: The amount of clinical and demographic metadata varied by source and participant and was provided uncurated.

The immunoSEQ Assay, a bias-controlled multiplex PCR, was used to amplify TCRbeta CDR3 regions from genomic DNA. The authors' analysis ran thus. The number of nucleated cells in each sample was estimated from the amplification of reference gene primers within the assay. To quantify the absolute abundance of each unique TCRbeta CDR3 rearrangement, sequence reads were collapsed and filtered. For each sample, productive Simpson clonality was calculated by taking the square root of Simpson's diversity index across productive rearrangements. TCRdb mirrors the immuneACCESS table, restricted to in-frame sequences. Some clones are absent from its copies; in checked studies, under half trace to an unresolved V gene, and the reason for the others is unknown. D and trimming come from the DNA, and the V and J calls and clone size come from that table. The sample table shows fewer than 200,000 clones, and 82% are seen once. The ten largest clonotypes hold roughly 7% of the sample.

The source material was peripheral blood. The chain joins TRBV3-1 (or the pseudogene TRBV3-2) to TRBJ2-2; the D segment could be TRBD2, given 7 matching bases. The sequence was collected from a woman aged 40 to 50 with COVID-19, enrolled during active disease. This receptor has the CDR3 CASSAGGHSNTGELFF. Here is the DNA: TGTGCCAGCAGCGCCGGGGGGCACTCGAACACCGGGGAGCTGTTTTTT.